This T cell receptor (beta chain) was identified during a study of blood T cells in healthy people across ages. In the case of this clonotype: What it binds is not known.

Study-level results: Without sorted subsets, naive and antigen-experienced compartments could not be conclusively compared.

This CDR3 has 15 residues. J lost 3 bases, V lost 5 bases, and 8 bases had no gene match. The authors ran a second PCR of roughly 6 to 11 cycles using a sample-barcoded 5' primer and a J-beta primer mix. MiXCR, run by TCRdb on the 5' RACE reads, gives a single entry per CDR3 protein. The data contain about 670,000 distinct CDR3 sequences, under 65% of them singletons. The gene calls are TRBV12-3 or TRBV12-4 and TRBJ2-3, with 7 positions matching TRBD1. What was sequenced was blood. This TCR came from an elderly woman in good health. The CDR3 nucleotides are TGTGCCAGCAGTAACACAGGGGAGTTGACAGATACGCAGTATTTT. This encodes CASSNTGELTDTQYF.